The source of this TCR beta chain is a study of blood T cell repertoires in COVID-19 (TCRdb year 2020). Background on the whole study: Samples from collaborators originated in the United States, Italy and Spain and spanned both the acute and convalescent phases of COVID-19. The prospective study material was composed of cDNA or gDNA derived from T cells, B-cell-depleted T cells, or PBMCs. The samples were drawn from the first 160 participants of the ongoing ImmuneRACE study and from some 1,300 subjects provided by 6 global collaborators. Nearly every sample came with metadata listing a de-identified subject ID, COVID-19 status, age in years and sex. The dataset comprised deeply sampled blood TCRbeta repertoires from subjects exposed to, actively infected with, or recovered from COVID-19. The repertoires were made available in a free public database intended to serve as a resource for research on the immune response to SARS-CoV-2. Where HLA class I and class II types were available, the types were taken from metadata supplied by the sample provider, not from assay-based typing. Overall study outcomes, separate from this receptor: Clinical and demographic metadata were provided uncurated, with the amount varying by source and participant.

From the cysteine up to the phenylalanine, the CDR3 has a length of 13 residues. Only the CDR3 DNA is retained, 39 bases long and in frame from the first base. In the germline V gene (reference sequence), CDR1 corresponds to LNHDA and CDR2 to SQIVND. The germline ends are 11 bases apart after V is trimmed by 4 bases and J by 7 bases. A note on this clone: Its antigen has not been determined. No qualities accompany the bases; no much larger clone lies one base away.

One collaborating source in Seattle enrolled patients during active infection and followed them longitudinally through the course of disease. The collaborating institutions used their own protocols to collect whole blood in K2EDTA tubes. For TCRbeta analysis, collaborator samples were shipped as frozen whole blood, as isolated PBMCs, or as DNA extracted from either sample type. The immunoSEQ Assay, a bias-controlled multiplex PCR, was used to amplify TCRbeta CDR3 regions from genomic DNA. Processing in the source paper ran as follows. Nucleated cell counts per sample were estimated from amplification of reference gene primers within the assay. Sequence reads were collapsed and filtered to measure the absolute abundance of every unique TCRbeta CDR3 rearrangement. Productive Simpson clonality was computed per sample as the square root of Simpson's diversity index over productive rearrangements. Entries here come from immuneACCESS through TCRdb and include only in-frame sequences with V and J called. Some clones fail to appear in such tables; in the studies checked, an unresolved V gene covers under half of the shortfall, and the cause of the remainder is unknown. V and J calls and clone size follow that table, whereas D and trimming were derived from the DNA. The sample contains around 300,000 clones, 70% to 90% of them found a single time. The ten biggest clones cover about 6% of the sample.

The V and J genes are TRBV19 and TRBJ2-1; perhaps TRBD2 is the D gene, with 5 bases matching. The sequencing input was peripheral blood. This sequence originates from a woman aged 45 to 65 with COVID-19, enrolled during active disease. The CDR3 here reads CASSSTRRNEQFF. In nucleotide form, the sequence is TGTGCCAGTAGTAGCACTAGAAGGAATGAGCAGTTCTTC.